The 8 T cell receptor beta chains in this list originate from one sample, sequenced in a study of T-cell reconstitution after alpha-beta-depleted transplantation in children. This sample's TCRbeta library carried unique molecular identifier barcodes. MiXCR, run by TCRdb on the PCR reads, gives a single entry per CDR3 protein. The top ten hold approximately 6% of the sample, which has some 180,000 distinct CDR3 sequences, approximately 7% seen once. This material consisted of PBMCs, taken before TCRalphabeta/CD19-depleted stem cell transplant. The receptors come from a boy under 10 years old with acute lymphoblastic leukemia, due to receive a stem cell transplant.

There are many counts of this clonotype. The gene calls are TRBV2 and TRBJ2-1; D ambiguous. Germline V gene lookup returns CDR1 SNHLY and CDR2 FYNNEI. Deletions cut 0 bases from V and 10 bases from J, with 13 bases between. The CDR3 contains 14 residues. Here the CDR3 DNA reads TGTGCCAGCAGTGAAGCCGTACAGCTGGGGGAGCAGTTCTTC. It encodes CASSEAVQLGEQFF.

This clonotype came up many times. J is TRBJ1-5 and V is TRBV6-2 or TRBV6-3; TRBD1 aligns across 7 bases. V gave up 6 bases and J gave up 3 bases; unmatched junction bases: 11. Germline lookup yields CDR1 MNHEY and CDR2 SVGEGT. CDR3 size: 16 residues. The DNA for the CDR3 is TGTGCCAGCAGCCCCAAGACAGGGTGGAACAATCAGCCCCAGCATTTT. Translation: CASSPKTGWNNQPQHF.

This clonotype came up many times. The chain recombines TRBV5-1 with TRBJ2-7, with D maybe TRBD1 (7 bases). V lost 4 bases, J lost 6 bases, and 20 bases lay in between. Per the germline V gene, CDR1 is SGHRS and CDR2 is YFSETQ. CDR3 length equals 15 residues. CDR3 coding DNA: TGCGCCAGCAGCCCCCGGCGGGACAGAGGAAGCGAGCAGTACTTC. Encoded protein: CASSPRRDRGSEQYF. Full variable domain (remainder filled in from reference TRBV5-1 and TRBJ2-7): KAGVTQTPRYLIKTRGQQVTLSCSPISGHRSVSWYQQTPGQGLQFLFEYFSETQRNKGNFPGRFSGRQFSNSRSEMNVSTLELGDSALYLCASSPRRDRGSEQYFGPGTRLTVT.

This clonotype was found many times. The chain employs TRBV20-1 and TRBJ1-1; no clear D gene. The CDR3 spans 11 residues. Looked up from germline, CDR1 is DFQATT and CDR2 is SNEGSKA (reference sequence). Trimming shortened V by 5 bases and J by 2 bases, and 6 bases separated the two germline ends. The CDR3: CSAPGNTEAFF. As DNA, the CDR3 is TGCAGTGCTCCCGGAAACACTGAAGCTTTCTTT.

This clonotype was recorded at least ten times. The CDR3 coding sequence is TGTGCCAGCAGCCGCAGAACGAACACCGGGGAGCTGTTTTTT. Protein product: CASSRRTNTGELFF. This rearrangement joins TRBV5-6 to TRBJ2-2; no reliable D call. This CDR3 region has 14 residues. Germline loops: CDR1 SGHDT, CDR2 YYEEEE. V lost 4 bases and J 0 bases, leaving 7 bases between the germline ends.

The chain employs TRBV3-1 and TRBJ1-1, with D unclear. Trimming shortened V by 1 base and J by 2 bases, and 14 bases separated the two germline ends. In germline, CDR1 is LGHDT, CDR2 YNNKEL (reference sequence). The CDR3 spans 16 residues. The CDR3 region has the DNA TGTGCCAGCAGCCAAGGCGGTCCTAATATAAACACTGAAGCTTTCTTT. As protein: CASSQGGPNINTEAFF.

This clonotype has more than one count but fewer than ten. This chain connects TRBV7-2 to TRBJ2-5; D remains unclear. Germline loops: CDR1 SGHTA, CDR2 FQGNSA. V gave up 5 bases and J gave up 1 base, with 14 bases separating them. There are 15 residues in the CDR3. The chain's CDR3 is CASSPGGMRQETQYF. The DNA of the CDR3 is TGTGCCAGCAGCCCCGGTGGGATGCGCCAAGAGACCCAGTACTTC. The variable domain in full, with the rest retrieved from reference TRBV7-2 and TRBJ2-5, is GAGVSQSPSNKVTEKGKDVELRCDPISGHTALYWYRQSLGQGLEFLIYFQGNSAPDKSGLPSDRFSAERTGGSVSTLTIQRTQQEDSAVYLCASSPGGMRQETQYFGPGTRLLVL.

This clonotype appeared a few times. The J gene is TRBJ2-5, the V gene TRBV20-1, with 8 bases fitting TRBD2. Germline V gives CDR1 DFQATT, CDR2 SNEGSKA (reference sequence). Germline trimming cut 6 bases from V and 5 bases from J; bases unmatched to any gene: 8. The CDR3 loop spans 13 amino acids. The CDR3 loop reads CSAPTSATETQYF. The CDR3 nucleotides are TGCAGTGCGCCGACTAGCGCCACGGAGACCCAGTACTTC.